This TCR beta chain was recovered during a study of cytomegalovirus exposure and HLA in healthy donors. Notes on the study in general: Judged likely to be a sequencing artifact was a cluster of highly shared sequence variants.

The PCR contained 60 Vbeta and 13 Jbeta primers. Per the authors' pipeline: Later work found tens of millions of unique TCR beta chains, with around 10 million shared. The method was immunoSEQ multiplex PCR; TCRdb's version includes in-frame clones alone and lacks a portion of them. V, J and clone size derive from that table, while D and trimming were established from the DNA sequence. The table records about 140,000 clones, 82% of them present only once. Donors consisted of healthy bone marrow donors. About this clone itself: No antigen is known for it. Other DNA sequences within the sample encode an identical CDR3.

Germline CDR1 is ENHRY and CDR2 is SYGVKD. The length of the CDR3 is 16 residues. V shed 0 bases and J shed 0 bases, with 10 bases lying between them. Material for sequencing was PBMCs. The V gene is TRBV10-3, the J gene TRBJ2-3; TRBD2 is a possible D gene (6 bases). The sequence was collected from a man younger than 35 in good health and CMV-seropositive. DNA of the CDR3: TGTGCCATCAGTGAGTCGGCCAGCGGGAGCACAGATACGCAGTATTTT. Encoded protein: CAISESASGSTDTQYF.